The clone carrying this T cell receptor (beta chain) was seen a few times. This CDR3 is 13 amino acids long. The V gene's germline CDR1 is MNHEY and CDR2 SVGAGI. The V gene end was trimmed by 2 bases and the J gene end by 8 bases; junction bases not matched to a gene: 5. This sample was included in a study of T-cell memory formation after mild COVID-19. TCRdb passed the 5' RACE reads through MiXCR, listing each CDR3 protein once. The sample contains some 49,000 distinct CDR3 sequences, roughly a quarter of which appear only once. The chain links TRBV6-5 to TRBJ1-2; the match to TRBD1 covers 7 bases. The sequence was obtained from a man between 18 and 35 years old who had mild COVID-19 (a few samples of this study predate the infection). Cell type and time point are not known. Sequences were obtained from PBMCs or a T cell subset sorted from them (not recorded which). The CDR3 loop reads CASSYRTGEGYTF. CDR3 sequence (DNA): TGTGCCAGCAGTTACCGGACAGGCGAAGGCTACACCTTC.